The 25 T cell receptor beta chains listed next were all sequenced from one sample in a study of T cell responses to AZD1222 COVID-19 vaccine. Sequencing used immunoSEQ multiplex PCR; TCRdb keeps in-frame clones, though not all of them. The table records some 56,000 clones, roughly 85% of them present only once. The sequencing here drew on peripheral blood, taken on day 0 of AZD1222 vaccination. The receptors were sampled from an adult in good health.

V and J are TRBV6-5 and TRBJ1-1; D gene unclear. V shed 1 base and J shed 6 bases, with 9 bases lying between them. Germline V gene lookup returns CDR1 MNHEY and CDR2 SVGAGI. The CDR3 covers 13 residues. The CDR3 DNA follows: TGTGCCAGCAGTTACTGGGTTGGGTCTGAAGCTTTCTTT. Encoded protein: CASSYWVGSEAFF.

This clone was counted a few times. Here the CDR3 reads CASSIFPSLNPLDTEAFF. The CDR3 DNA follows: TGTGCCAGTAGTATCTTTCCCTCCCTAAACCCTCTGGACACTGAAGCTTTCTTT. V is TRBV19 and J is TRBJ1-1; no firm D call. CDR3 length: 18 amino acids. Trimming removed 3 bases at V and 3 bases at J, with 23 bases between. Germline V gene sequence: CDR1 LNHDA, CDR2 SQIVND (reference sequence).

For the CDR3, the DNA is TGTGCCAGTAGTATAGGGACTAGCGGGGAAGAGACCCAGTACTTC. Translated, it gives CASSIGTSGEETQYF. The rearrangement uses TRBV19 and TRBJ2-5; 12 bases fit TRBD2. V was clipped by 1 base and J by 3 bases; unmatched bases: 0. Looked up from germline, CDR1 is LNHDA and CDR2 is SQIVND (reference sequence). The CDR3 is 15 amino acids.

This chain connects TRBV30 to TRBJ1-3; tentative D call: TRBD1 (6 bases). The V and J ends lost 4 bases and 0 bases respectively, with 13 bases between them. Germline-derived CDR1 and CDR2 are GTSNPN and SVGIG (reference sequence). The CDR3 loop spans 15 amino acids. CDR3 DNA sequence: TGTGCCTGGACGCCAGGGGATAGCTCTGGAAACACCATATATTTT. It is translated as CAWTPGDSSGNTIYF.

This chain links TRBV30 with TRBJ1-6; D gene uncertain. CDR1 is GTSNPN and CDR2 is SVGIG in the germline V gene (reference sequence). This CDR3 has 12 residues. The ends were cut back, 2 bases at V and 7 bases at J, with 6 bases in the middle. The CDR3 sequence: CAWSTGNSPLHF. CDR3 sequence (DNA): TGTGCCTGGAGTACCGGGAATTCACCCCTCCACTTT.

The chain joins TRBV9 to TRBJ1-3; D is perhaps TRBD1 (5 bases). Trimming took 0 bases from V and 0 from J, leaving 7 bases between them. This CDR3 has 15 residues. Germline CDR1 SGDLS, CDR2 YYNGEE. CDR3: CASSVGGDSGNTIYF. The DNA for the CDR3 is TGTGCCAGCAGCGTAGGGGGGGACTCTGGAAACACCATATATTTT.

The chain links TRBV4-1 to TRBJ2-7, with 11 bases identical to TRBD1. Germline lookup yields CDR1 MGHRA and CDR2 YSYEKL. This CDR3 spans 20 amino acids. The V and J ends lost 0 bases and 5 bases, in that order; junction bases with no gene match: 18. The CDR3 reads CASSQEFRDRGTMGDDEQYF. The CDR3 DNA reads TGCGCCAGCAGCCAAGAGTTTCGGGACAGGGGGACAATGGGGGATGACGAGCAGTACTTC.

The chain recombines TRBV29-1 with TRBJ1-4; 7 bases are a match to TRBD1. This CDR3 is built from 13 residues. V lost 7 bases, J lost 4 bases, and 6 bases stayed unmatched. The V gene's germline CDR1 is SQVTM and CDR2 ANQGSEA. The CDR3 is CSAGTANNEKLFF. The CDR3 coding sequence is TGCAGCGCTGGGACAGCGAATAATGAAAAACTGTTTTTT.

This clone turned up a few times. The CDR3 nucleotides are TGTGCCAGCAGCCGTGCAGAAATCCCCAATTCACCCCTCCACTTT. Translating it yields CASSRAEIPNSPLHF. The gene calls are TRBV7-6 and TRBJ1-6; the D is unclear. The CDR3 runs 15 residues. Germline V gene lookup returns CDR1 SGHVS and CDR2 FNYEAQ. Trimming left V 5 bases short and J 7 bases short, with 15 bases between. Supplemented by reference TRBV7-6 and TRBJ1-6, the full variable domain reads GAGVSQSPRYKVTKRGQDVALRCDPISGHVSLYWYRQALGQGPEFLTYFNYEAQQDKSGLPNDRFSAERPEGSISTLTIQRTEQRDSAMYRCASSRAEIPNSPLHFGNGTRLTVT.

The V call is TRBV7-2, the J call TRBJ1-2; tentative D call: TRBD1 (6 bases). Deletions cut 0 bases from V and 2 bases from J, with 19 bases between. Per germline, CDR1 SGHTA and CDR2 FQGNSA. The CDR3 is made up of 18 amino acids. The chain's CDR3 is CASSLASWGRWENYGYTF. CDR3 sequence (DNA): TGTGCCAGCAGCTTAGCATCTTGGGGGCGCTGGGAGAACTATGGCTACACCTTC. Using reference TRBV7-2 and TRBJ1-2 for the parts outside the CDR3, the full variable domain is GAGVSQSPSNKVTEKGKDVELRCDPISGHTALYWYRQSLGQGLEFLIYFQGNSAPDKSGLPSDRFSAERTGGSVSTLTIQRTQQEDSAVYLCASSLASWGRWENYGYTFGSGTRLTVV.

This chain links TRBV9 with TRBJ2-5; D is possibly TRBD1 (7 bases). The ends were cut back, 0 bases at V and 5 bases at J, with 14 bases in the middle. CDR1 is SGDLS and CDR2 is YYNGEE in the germline V gene. The CDR3 consists of 15 residues. Written as DNA, the CDR3 is TGTGCCAGCAGCGTAGACCCAGGGGGGAGGGAGACCCAGTACTTC. Protein product: CASSVDPGGRETQYF.

The chain has TRBV4-2 and TRBJ2-2, with D perhaps assigned TRBD1 or TRBD2 (6 bases each). Germline V gives CDR1 LGHNA, CDR2 YNFKEQ. This CDR3 has 17 residues. Trimming shortened V by 0 bases and J by 3 bases, and 14 bases separated the two germline ends. CDR3 sequence (DNA): TGTGCCAGCAGCCAAGATGAGGAGGGGACATACACCGGGGAGCTGTTTTTT. The encoded protein is CASSQDEEGTYTGELFF.

A few counts support this clone. This chain connects TRBV5-8 to TRBJ1-5; D unclear. This CDR3 is built from 14 residues. Trimming left V 2 bases short and J 1 base short, with 7 bases between. Germline loops: CDR1 SGHTS, CDR2 YDEGEE. DNA for the CDR3: TGTGCCAGCAGCTTAGTGGACAGCAATCAGCCCCAGCATTTT. It yields the protein CASSLVDSNQPQHF.

This chain joins TRBV25-1 and TRBJ2-1; TRBD1 aligns across 9 bases. The CDR3 is made up of 16 amino acids. V was pared by 4 bases and J by 3 bases, with 7 bases of the junction left unmatched. Per germline, CDR1 MGHDK and CDR2 SYGVNS. The DNA of the CDR3 is TGTGCCAGCAGTGGCCTCGGACAGGGGCTCTACAATGAGCAGTTCTTC. Protein product: CASSGLGQGLYNEQFF.

The CDR3: CASSRDTSGVNPAYNEQFF. CDR3 bases: TGTGCCAGCAGCCGCGATACTAGCGGGGTGAACCCGGCCTACAATGAGCAGTTCTTC. The J gene is TRBJ2-1, the V gene TRBV7-9, with 10 bases aligning to TRBD2. The ends lost 5 bases at V and 2 bases at J; junction bases unmatched: 15. CDR1 and CDR2 from the germline V gene are SEHNR and FQNEAQ (reference sequence). The length of the CDR3 is 19 residues.

The chain joins TRBV3-1 (or the pseudogene TRBV3-2) to TRBJ2-7; D may be TRBD2 (5 bases). The CDR3 covers 15 residues. Germline V gene data show CDR1 as LGHDT and CDR2 as YNNKEL (reference sequence). V was trimmed by 1 base and J by 3 bases, leaving 13 bases between them. CDR3 coding DNA: TGTGCCAGCAGCCAAGCCGGGGAGTTCATCTACGAGCAGTACTTC. This translates into CASSQAGEFIYEQYF.

The chain links TRBV18 to TRBJ2-7; TRBD1 matches at 8 bases. The CDR3 spans 17 residues. Germline values: CDR1 KGHSH, CDR2 LQKENI. The V gene end was trimmed by 4 bases and the J gene end by 6 bases; junction bases not matched to a gene: 17. DNA for the CDR3: TGTGCCAGCTCACTCTCTGTAGCGACAGGGGAATCACGCGAGCAGTACTTC. Amino acids: CASSLSVATGESREQYF. The variable domain in full, completed from reference TRBV18 and TRBJ2-7, reads NAGVMQNPRHLVRRRGQEARLRCSPMKGHSHVYWYRQLPEEGLKFMVYLQKENIIDESGMPKERFSAEFPKEGPSILRIQQVVRGDSAAYFCASSLSVATGESREQYFGPGTRLTVT.

The rearrangement joins TRBV28 to TRBJ1-5, with 10 nucleotides matching TRBD1. V lost 5 bases, J lost 4 bases, and 8 bases stayed unmatched. From germline, CDR1 is MDHEN and CDR2 SYDVKM. The CDR3 has 16 residues. CDR3 DNA sequence: TGTGCCAGCAGTCCCCTACGGACAGGGGGGAATCAGCCCCAGCATTTT. Its translation: CASSPLRTGGNQPQHF.

The gene calls are TRBV20-1 and TRBJ2-7; D is uncertain. In germline, CDR1 is DFQATT, CDR2 SNEGSKA (reference sequence). Between the trimmed V and J ends, which lost 3 bases and 2 bases, there was a span of 8 bases. This CDR3 is built from 12 residues. In DNA form, the CDR3 reads TGCAGTGCTAGTTCGGTTCCCTACGAGCAGTACTTC. Translating gives CSASSVPYEQYF.

The DNA of the CDR3 is TGTGCCAGCAGCGGGGAAGGGGCGACTAGCACAGATACGCAGTATTTT. It codes for CASSGEGATSTDTQYF. The rearrangement uses TRBV11-2 and TRBJ2-3; weak D call: TRBD1 (5 bases). With 5 bases removed from V and 0 bases from J, the gap between germline ends came to 15 bases. Germline loops: CDR1 SGHAT, CDR2 FQNNGV. This CDR3 region has 16 residues.

This clone came up a few times. The chain uses TRBV19 and TRBJ1-1; 10 nucleotides line up with TRBD1. The CDR3 covers 16 residues. CDR1 is LNHDA, CDR2 SQIVND, per germline (reference sequence). V was pared by 3 bases and J by 6 bases, with 10 bases of the junction left unmatched. This CDR3 reads CASSMGWTGGLAEAFF. DNA for the CDR3: TGTGCCAGTAGTATGGGTTGGACAGGGGGATTGGCTGAAGCTTTCTTT.

The rearrangement joins TRBV27 to TRBJ2-1, with TRBD2 matching over 12 bases. Trimming at V came to 5 bases and at J to 4 bases, leaving 6 bases not matched to a gene. Germline V gene sequence: CDR1 MNHEY, CDR2 SMNVEV (reference sequence). The CDR3 consists of 16 residues. CDR3 DNA: TGTGCCAGCAGTACTTCTAGCGGGGGGGCATACAATGAGCAGTTCTTC. It yields the protein CASSTSSGGAYNEQFF.

This chain connects TRBV5-6 to TRBJ2-5; possible D gene TRBD2, 7 bases. CDR1 is SGHDT and CDR2 is YYEEEE in the germline V gene. The CDR3 sequence is 14 residues long. The V end lost 2 bases, the J end lost 1 base, and 9 bases lay between the germline ends. CDR3 nucleotide sequence: TGTGCCAGCAGCTTAGGGGGGGCCCAAGAGACCCAGTACTTC. It codes for CASSLGGAQETQYF.

The chain employs TRBV2 and TRBJ2-3; D remains ambiguous. The V gene lost 8 bases and the J gene lost 2 bases, with 8 bases spanning the gap. The CDR3 is 12 amino acids. Germline CDR1 is SNHLY and CDR2 is FYNNEI. CDR3 DNA sequence: TGTGCCAGCCAAGGAATCACAGATACGCAGTATTTT. It specifies CASQGITDTQYF.

V gene TRBV11-2 combines with J gene TRBJ2-1; the match to TRBD2 covers 9 bases. This CDR3 is 20 amino acids long. Germline-derived CDR1 and CDR2 are SGHAT and FQNNGV. V trimming: 0 bases; J trimming: 0 bases; junction bases outside the gene matches: 12. CDR3 residues: CASSLDLSERGVSSYNEQFF. The CDR3 coding sequence is TGTGCCAGCAGCTTAGATCTTAGTGAGCGGGGGGTTAGCTCCTACAATGAGCAGTTCTTC.